The present entry profiles one TCR beta chain with its context. Its binding antigen is unknown. Per-nucleotide qualities are absent, and no much larger clonotype sits a single base away. The sample comes from a study of T cells in localized non-small cell lung cancer (dated by TCRdb to the early 2020s). For the study in its entirety: The study analyzed T cell repertoires of roughly 220 early-stage NSCLC patients, comparing tumors and uninvolved tumor-adjacent lungs. The cohort was made up of around 220 treatment-naive NSCLC patients whose localized lung tumors had been resected. The mean age of the NSCLC patients was roughly 70 years, with 130 or so men and approximately 100 women.

At the junction V is shortened by 4 bases and J by 0 bases; bases outside the gene matches: 8. The CDR3 starts with the cysteine, ends with the phenylalanine, and has 17 residues. Kept here is only the CDR3 DNA, which spans 51 bases and is read in frame from base 1. The germline V gene gives CDR1 as SGHRS and CDR2 as YFSETQ. TCR beta CDR3 regions were sequenced from DNA using the immunoSEQ Assay. In the source study's methods: To compute T cell density, TCR beta template counts were normalized to usable DNA, which was estimated by amplifying housekeeping genes. Richness was estimated using the preseqR package, with extrapolation to 400,000 templates for PBMC samples and to 120,000 templates for tissue samples. Clonality was taken to be one minus Pielou's evenness. Tissue-enriched TCRs were identified by differential abundance testing using productive amino-acid clonotypes, minimum total count 5 and alpha 0.1. The Jaccard Index and the Morisita Overlap Index were used to measure how much the repertoires overlapped between compartments. TCR beta CDR3s were clustered by GLIPH together with public tetramer-defined viral CDR3s, and at least three viral sequences plus V-gene enrichment were required for viral motifs. The table comes from immuneACCESS by way of TCRdb, which keeps in-frame sequences with V and J called. Part of the clones is missing from these tables; in studies checked, under half for an unresolved V gene and the rest for unknown reasons. V, J and clone size reflect that table, while D and trimming were determined from the DNA. The sample table shows tens of thousands of clones, and about nine tenths are seen once. Clones ranked in the top ten supply about 20% of the sample.

At diagnosis, tumor, uninvolved tumor-adjacent lung and peripheral blood were collected and then preserved as a mix of FFPE and fresh-frozen material. For TCR repertoire profiling, blood samples were analyzed as peripheral blood mononuclear cells. Study-level results and caveats: Higher blood T cell density associated with longer overall survival, while higher adjacent-lung clonality associated with shorter survival. Because the study design was exploratory, TCR variables were selected using unadjusted p-values without false-discovery rate correction. Multi-region tumor sequencing was not performed, so intratumor heterogeneity could not be excluded. Uninvolved tumor-adjacent lung showed the highest T cell clonality, higher than tumor, which suggests more focused antigenic responses in the uninvolved tumor-adjacent lung. A median of about 55 of the top 100 tumor clones were detected in paired uninvolved adjacent lung, and around 27 of these tumor clones were also found among the top 100 clones of the paired uninvolved adjacent lung.

This TCR derives from a male donor at least 60 years old with stage III squamous cell lung carcinoma. The source was peripheral blood, collected before any cancer treatment. In this chain, TRBV5-1 is recombined with TRBJ1-5; a stretch of 9 junction bases matches TRBD1. The DNA sequence follows: TGCGCCAGCAGCCCCGGGACAGGGCGGAATAGCAATCAGCCCCAGCATTTT. The resulting protein is CASSPGTGRNSNQPQHF.